This T cell receptor beta chain is drawn from a study of tumor-infiltrating lymphocytes in primary liver carcinoma. Study overall: Staging placed the tumors at T1-T3 N0M0, and they measured about 4 to 10 cm across. Study-level findings and limits: Relative to tumor region pairs, the tumor-adjacent and tumor-blood pairs showed overlap that was lower.

This clonotype was counted once. Its antigen is unidentified. A read error may produce the germline difference seen at one junction end. A constant-region primer primed TCR beta cDNA synthesis from about 0.45 ug of total RNA. Nested multiplex PCR, run for three rounds with slightly modified ARM-PCR, yielded TCR beta libraries. The opening two PCR rounds, around 9 cycles each, paired TRBV1-TRBV30 forward primers with a C-beta reverse primer. One entry per CDR3 protein, called by TCRdb with MiXCR from the multiplex PCR reads. The data show just over 300,000 distinct CDR3 sequences, nearly 60% seen once. Blood RNA originated from unsorted whole blood, with germline DNA additionally extracted. Chronic HBV infection, untreated so far, was present in the patients. Germline-derived CDR1 and CDR2 are GTSNPN and SVGIG (reference sequence). The CDR3 is 11 residues long.

The sample consisted of peripheral blood. The TCR sequence derives from a woman aged 25 to 45 with primary liver carcinoma and hepatitis B virus infection. The rearrangement uses TRBV30 and TRBJ2-2; a weak D match, TRBD2 (7 bases). CDR3 region: CSWGGAGELFF. CDR3 sequence (DNA): TGTTCCTGGGGGGGCGCAGGGGAGCTGTTTTTT. Full variable domain (remainder filled in from reference TRBV30 and TRBJ2-2): SQTIHQWPATLVQPVGSPLSLECTVEGTSNPNLYWYRQAAGRGLQLLFYSVGIGQISSEVPQNLSASRPQDRQFILSSKKLLLSDSGFYLCSWGGAGELFFGEGSRLTVL.